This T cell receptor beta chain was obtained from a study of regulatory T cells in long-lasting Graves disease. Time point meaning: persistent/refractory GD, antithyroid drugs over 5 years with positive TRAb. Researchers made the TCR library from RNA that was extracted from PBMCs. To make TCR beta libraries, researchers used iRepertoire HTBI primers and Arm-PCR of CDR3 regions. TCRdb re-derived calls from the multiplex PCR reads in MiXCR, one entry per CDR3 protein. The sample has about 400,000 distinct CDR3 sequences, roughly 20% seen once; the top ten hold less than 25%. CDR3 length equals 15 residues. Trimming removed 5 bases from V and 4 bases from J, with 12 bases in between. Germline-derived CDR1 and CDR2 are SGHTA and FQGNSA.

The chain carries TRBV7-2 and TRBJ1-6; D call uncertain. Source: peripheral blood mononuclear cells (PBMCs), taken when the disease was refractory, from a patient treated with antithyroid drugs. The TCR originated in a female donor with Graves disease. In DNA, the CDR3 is TGTGCCAGCAGCCCACAGCAGACGTATAATTCACCCCTCCACTTT. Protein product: CASSPQQTYNSPLHF.